Each of the 4 T cell receptor beta chains below was sequenced from the same sample in a study of Ad26.COV2.S vaccination and SARS-CoV-2 variants (dated by TCRdb to the early 2020s). Receptor amplification or capture employed the immunoSEQ multiplex PCR assay. Drawn from immuneACCESS, this table holds only the in-frame rearrangements with V and J called that TCRdb kept. Clones are partly lost; checked studies trace under half to an unresolved V gene and leave the rest unexplained. The sample table lists hundreds of thousands of clones, roughly 86% of them with a count of one. More than 2.5% of the sample comes from the top ten. Interpreted using the paper, the treatment or condition label stands for: 15 to 20 received Ad26.COV2.S at low or high dose, single or two shots; a few received placebo; per-sample allocation not given. For vaccine and placebo recipients, repertoires were sequenced using samples collected on day 63 after the first injection.

The input for sequencing was peripheral blood, taken in a trial of Ad26.COV2.S vaccine versus placebo. All receptors come from a person between 18 and 65 years old who received the Ad26.COV2.S COVID-19 vaccine or a placebo.

The chain recombines TRBV4-1 with TRBJ1-1; D perhaps matches TRBD1 (5 bases). The CDR3 totals 14 residues. Per germline, CDR1 MGHRA and CDR2 YSYEKL. V dropped 6 bases and J dropped 0 bases, with 11 bases sitting between them. Here the CDR3 reads CASRSGTLNTEAFF. CDR3 bases: TGCGCCAGCAGGTCCGGGACTCTGAACACTGAAGCTTTCTTT.

V gene TRBV9 combines with J gene TRBJ1-2; no clear D. CDR1 and CDR2 (germline): SGDLS, YYNGEE. The germline V and J ends were trimmed by 0 bases and 5 bases, with 11 bases remaining between them. This CDR3 spans 14 amino acids. CDR3 sequence reads: CASSVGLELYGYTF. CDR3 nucleotides: TGTGCCAGCAGCGTAGGACTGGAACTTTATGGCTACACCTTC.

V and J are TRBV6-5 and TRBJ1-6; tentatively, D is TRBD1 (5 bases). From germline, CDR1 is MNHEY and CDR2 SVGAGI. V gave up 2 bases and J gave up 10 bases, with 12 bases separating them. The CDR3 totals 14 residues. The CDR3 reads CASSYEAGRSPLHF. The CDR3 bases are TGTGCCAGCAGTTACGAGGCAGGGAGATCACCCCTCCACTTT.

The table lists this clone with a count of one. This rearrangement joins TRBV27 to TRBJ1-1, with D possibly being TRBD1 (5 bases). Per germline, CDR1 MNHEY and CDR2 SMNVEV (reference sequence). Trimming left V 5 bases short and J 3 bases short, with 19 bases between. There are 16 residues in the CDR3. Written as DNA, the CDR3 is TGTGCCAGCAGTCTAGGGTTCGGCATGGGGGACACTGAAGCTTTCTTT. Protein product: CASSLGFGMGDTEAFF.